The 32 T cell receptor beta chains below all came from one sample that was sequenced in a study of T-cell reconstitution after alpha-beta-depleted transplantation in children. Unique molecular identifiers were used to barcode this TCRbeta library. In TCRdb, the PCR reads were re-called with MiXCR into one record per CDR3 protein. The sample includes 200,000 or so distinct CDR3 sequences, roughly 8.3% of them seen just once. Sequencing was performed on PBMCs, mostly from graft donor cells, taken 360 days after TCRalphabeta/CD19-depleted stem cell transplant. The receptors come from a male patient aged 2 to 10 who had a stem cell transplant for acute myeloid leukemia, so the T cells may come from the graft donor.

This clonotype was found many times. The chain employs TRBV4-3 and TRBJ2-1; no clear D gene. Between the trimmed V and J ends, which lost 4 bases and 2 bases, there was a span of 12 bases. CDR1 and CDR2 from the germline V gene are LGHNA and YSLEER. The CDR3 has 15 residues. The CDR3 here is CASSPVRTAYNEQFF. The CDR3 DNA reads as TGCGCCAGCAGCCCTGTAAGGACGGCCTACAATGAGCAGTTCTTC.

This clonotype was picked up one time. A much larger clone differs from this one at a single base, so this may be a read error. The chain carries TRBV10-1 and TRBJ2-3; possible D gene TRBD2, 5 bases. This CDR3 region has 15 residues. The germline V gene has CDR1 WNHNN and CDR2 SYGVQD (reference sequence). CDR3 residues: CAISEGGRATDTQYF. Written as DNA, the CDR3 is TGCGCCATCAGTGAGGGCGGACGGGCCACAGATACGCAGTATTTT.

About this clonotype itself: One end of the junction fails to match germline, which may point to a read error. This rearrangement joins TRBV7-9 to TRBJ1-1, with D tentatively TRBD1 (5 bases). Germline V lookup: CDR1 SEHNR, CDR2 FQNEAQ (reference sequence). The length of the CDR3 is 15 residues. In DNA, the CDR3 is TGTGCCAGCAGCTTAGCTGGGGGGTTGAAAACTGAAGCTTTCTTT. Residues: CASSLAGGLKTEAFF.

This chain joins TRBV15 and TRBJ2-2; 10 nucleotides match TRBD1. The trim removed 6 bases at V and 7 bases at J, leaving 8 bases unmatched. CDR3 length: 15 amino acids. CDR1 is LNHNV and CDR2 is YYDKDF in the germline V gene (reference sequence). CDR3 sequence reads: CATRRTGGSGGELFF. CDR3 DNA: TGTGCCACCAGACGGACAGGGGGTTCAGGCGGGGAGCTGTTTTTT.

The rearrangement uses TRBV20-1 and TRBJ2-5, with D perhaps given as TRBD1 or TRBD2 (5 bases each). V shed 0 bases and J shed 4 bases, with 21 bases lying between them. Germline loops: CDR1 DFQATT, CDR2 SNEGSKA (reference sequence). The CDR3 length is 17 residues. CDR3 residues: CSARDASARGAGETQYF. The CDR3 DNA sequence: TGCAGTGCTAGAGACGCATCCGCTCGAGGGGCTGGAGAGACCCAGTACTTC.

This clonotype was seen repeatedly, ten times or more. V and J are TRBV12-3 or TRBV12-4 and TRBJ1-3, with D uncertain. The CDR3 has 14 amino acids. Trimming shortened V by 8 bases and J by 0 bases, and 11 bases separated the two germline ends. CDR3 sequence: CASWQFPSGNTIYF. In nucleotides, the CDR3 is TGTGCCAGCTGGCAGTTCCCCTCTGGAAACACCATATATTTT.

The V and J genes are TRBV20-1 and TRBJ2-7; 10 positions agree with TRBD2. This CDR3 spans 16 amino acids. J gave up 4 bases and V 0 bases, and 9 bases lay outside the gene matches. Germline lookup yields CDR1 DFQATT and CDR2 SNEGSKA (reference sequence). The CDR3 protein is CSARDASGRNGYEQYF. For the CDR3, the DNA is TGCAGTGCTAGAGATGCTAGCGGGAGAAACGGGTACGAGCAGTACTTC.

This clonotype occurred many times. The V gene is TRBV5-1, the J gene TRBJ2-2, with 9 positions matching TRBD1. This CDR3 has 15 residues. Germline V gene data show CDR1 as SGHRS and CDR2 as YFSETQ. The J segment lost 5 bases and the V segment lost 5 bases, leaving 7 bases of the junction unmatched. This CDR3 is CASRPGQGHTGELFF. CDR3 nucleotide sequence: TGCGCCAGCAGACCGGGACAGGGACATACCGGGGAGCTGTTTTTT.

This rearrangement joins TRBV4-3 to TRBJ2-4; possibly TRBD1 for D (6 bases). The CDR3 runs to 15 residues. V was pared by 0 bases and J by 3 bases, with 9 bases between. Germline V gene lookup returns CDR1 LGHNA and CDR2 YSLEER. This chain's CDR3 is CASSQDAGVKNIQYF. The CDR3 region has the DNA TGCGCCAGCAGCCAAGACGCAGGGGTCAAAAACATTCAGTACTTC.

This sequence joins TRBV10-3 and TRBJ2-5; D is unclear. The CDR3 covers 12 residues. Between the trimmed V and J ends, which lost 4 bases and 0 bases, there was a span of 3 bases. Germline lookup yields CDR1 ENHRY and CDR2 SYGVKD. CDR3 sequence reads: CAISGYQETQYF. CDR3 DNA sequence: TGTGCCATCAGTGGCTACCAAGAGACCCAGTACTTC.

This clonotype was seen a few times. The chain has TRBV18 and TRBJ1-6, with TRBD1 matching 7 bases. The J segment lost 9 bases and the V segment lost 11 bases, leaving 22 bases of the junction unmatched. Germline V CDR1 and CDR2: KGHSH, LQKENI. This CDR3 has 17 amino acids. The CDR3 nucleotides are TGTGCCCGTAGGTCTGAGACAGGGCCTCGCACGGGTTCACCCCTCCACTTT. It specifies CARRSETGPRTGSPLHF.

This clonotype occurred many times. V usage is TRBV5-1 and J usage is TRBJ2-7; 9 bases fit TRBD1. The CDR3 consists of 14 residues. Germline CDR1 reads SGHRS; CDR2 reads YFSETQ. J lost 3 bases, V lost 3 bases, and 4 bases had no gene match. The CDR3 bases are TGCGCCAGCAGCTACGGACAGGGGAACTACGAGCAGTACGTC. This translates into CASSYGQGNYEQYV.

This clonotype was observed a few times. The CDR3 nucleotides are TGTGCCAGCAGTTCCAGGGACAGGGCTAACTATGGCTACACCTTC. Translation gives CASSSRDRANYGYTF. V and J are TRBV12-3 or TRBV12-4 and TRBJ1-2; 9 nucleotides line up with TRBD1. This CDR3 comprises 15 residues. V shed 4 bases, J shed 0 bases, and the junction held 3 bases outside the gene matches.

This clonotype was observed many times. This chain links TRBV10-3 with TRBJ2-3, with TRBD2 identical over 9 bases. There are 15 residues in the CDR3. With 3 bases clipped from V and 5 bases from J, the junction kept 6 bases outside the gene matches. Germline V gene sequence: CDR1 ENHRY, CDR2 SYGVKD. Written as DNA, the CDR3 is TGTGCCATCAGTGACCTAGCGGGGACCGGAGATACGCAGTATTTT. It codes for CAISDLAGTGDTQYF.

This clonotype showed up many times. This chain joins TRBV12-3 or TRBV12-4 and TRBJ2-5; D not resolved. Between the trimmed V and J ends, which lost 3 bases and 1 base, there was a span of 6 bases. The CDR3 spans 13 residues. The CDR3 loop reads CASSLPGQETQYF. CDR3 DNA sequence: TGTGCCAGCAGTTTGCCGGGCCAAGAGACCCAGTACTTC.

This clonotype was counted at least ten times. The J gene is TRBJ2-3, the V gene TRBV5-6; possible D gene TRBD2, 7 bases. There are 16 residues in the CDR3. V dropped 1 base and J dropped 2 bases, with 14 bases sitting between them. Germline V gene data show CDR1 as SGHDT and CDR2 as YYEEEE. CDR3 coding DNA: TGTGCCAGCAGCTTGAAGCCTGCGGGGGCCACAGATACGCAGTATTTT. Protein: CASSLKPAGATDTQYF.

The rearrangement links TRBV12-3 or TRBV12-4 to TRBJ2-1; 9 nucleotides match TRBD1. Trimming removed 3 bases from V and 9 bases from J; junction bases left unmatched: 15. CDR3 length equals 17 residues. The CDR3 DNA follows: TGTGCCAGCAGTTTCTTACAGGGGGCGATTTCCCCGGCTGAGCAGTTCTTC. It codes for CASSFLQGAISPAEQFF.

There are many counts of this clonotype. The rearrangement joins TRBV7-9 to TRBJ2-5; D assignment may be TRBD1 or TRBD2 (5 bases each). Trimming took off 0 bases at V and 1 base at J, with 12 bases between the two ends. This CDR3 contains 16 residues. Germline values: CDR1 SEHNR, CDR2 FQNEAQ (reference sequence). For the CDR3, the DNA is TGTGCCAGCAGCTTAGCGCCGGGACGCCCCCAAGAGACCCAGTACTTC. It specifies CASSLAPGRPQETQYF.

This chain uses TRBV4-1 with TRBJ2-1; the D gene is possibly TRBD2 (6 bases). The germline V gene has CDR1 MGHRA and CDR2 YSYEKL. This CDR3 comprises 14 residues. V shed 4 bases and J shed 4 bases, with 11 bases lying between them. The CDR3 loop reads CASSPLGGYNEQFF. The CDR3 nucleotides read TGCGCCAGCAGCCCCCTCGGAGGGTACAATGAGCAGTTCTTC.

The chain carries TRBV5-1 and TRBJ2-1, with D unresolved. Per the germline V gene, CDR1 is SGHRS and CDR2 is YFSETQ. Trimming left V 3 bases short and J 6 bases short, with 10 bases between. The CDR3 consists of 13 residues. The CDR3 region has the DNA TGCGCCAGCAGCTCGTTAGGAGTCAATGAGCAGTTCTTC. Its protein is CASSSLGVNEQFF. The full variable domain, with the rest looked up from reference TRBV5-1 and TRBJ2-1, is KAGVTQTPRYLIKTRGQQVTLSCSPISGHRSVSWYQQTPGQGLQFLFEYFSETQRNKGNFPGRFSGRQFSNSRSEMNVSTLELGDSALYLCASSSLGVNEQFFGPGTRLTVL.

The chain uses TRBV10-3 and TRBJ1-6; D unresolved. The CDR3 totals 15 residues. The V end was cut by 0 bases, the J end by 7 bases, with 10 bases between. Germline loops: CDR1 ENHRY, CDR2 SYGVKD. The CDR3 protein is CAISESGVGNSPLHF. In DNA, the CDR3 is TGTGCCATCAGTGAGTCGGGAGTCGGGAATTCACCCCTCCACTTT.

This clonotype has at least ten counts. The J gene is TRBJ2-2, the V gene TRBV20-1; TRBD2 aligns across 13 bases. V was clipped by 6 bases and J by 7 bases; unmatched bases: 8. The CDR3 contains 15 residues. Germline V gives CDR1 DFQATT, CDR2 SNEGSKA (reference sequence). CDR3: CSAQGLAGADGELFF. In DNA, the CDR3 is TGCAGTGCCCAAGGACTAGCGGGAGCGGACGGGGAGCTGTTTTTT.

This clonotype was recorded many times. CDR3 sequence (DNA): TGCAGTGCGAATTTCCTAGCGGGGGCCCGAGATACGCAGTATTTT. Its protein product is CSANFLAGARDTQYF. The gene calls are TRBV20-1 and TRBJ2-3; 10 bases fit TRBD2. The germline V gene has CDR1 DFQATT and CDR2 SNEGSKA (reference sequence). CDR3 length: 15 residues. V lost 6 bases, J lost 5 bases, and 11 bases stayed unmatched.

At least ten counts were recorded for this clonotype. V gene TRBV20-1 combines with J gene TRBJ2-3, with 11 nucleotides matching TRBD2. V lost 4 bases and J lost 7; bases outside the gene matches: 4. The CDR3 sequence is 13 residues long. Germline V CDR1 and CDR2: DFQATT, SNEGSKA (reference sequence). CDR3 amino acids: CSAIGTSGYTQYF. For the CDR3, the DNA is TGCAGTGCTATAGGGACTAGCGGATATACGCAGTATTTT.

A few counts support this clonotype. The chain recombines TRBV5-1 with TRBJ1-5; the D gene is possibly TRBD1 (5 bases). The ends were cut back, 4 bases at V and 4 bases at J, with 9 bases in the middle. Germline CDR1 is SGHRS and CDR2 is YFSETQ. This CDR3 spans 13 amino acids. The CDR3 region has the DNA TGCGCCAGCAGCAGGGGTTATAATCAGCCCCAGCATTTT. Protein: CASSRGYNQPQHF.

The chain joins TRBV12-3 or TRBV12-4 to TRBJ2-1; 10 nucleotides align to TRBD2. This CDR3 contains 18 residues. J lost 7 bases, V lost 6 bases, and 18 bases had no gene match. The CDR3 nucleotides read TGTGCCAGCAGCCCAACCCTCACCTCTAGCGGGGGTGGGAATGAGCAGTTCTTC. It is translated as CASSPTLTSSGGGNEQFF.

This clonotype turned up a few times. The chain uses TRBV20-1 and TRBJ1-4, with D unclear. V was pared by 3 bases and J by 5 bases, with 16 bases between. Per germline, CDR1 DFQATT and CDR2 SNEGSKA (reference sequence). The length of the CDR3 is 15 residues. The CDR3 coding sequence is TGCAGTGCTAGGCGGCAGAGAAGCAGAAATGAAAAACTGTTTTTT. Translating it yields CSARRQRSRNEKLFF.

This chain joins TRBV25-1 and TRBJ2-1, with D perhaps matching TRBD2 (5 bases). The germline gives CDR1 MGHDK, CDR2 SYGVNS. Trimming took off 4 bases at V and 2 bases at J, with 12 bases between the two ends. The CDR3 extends over 15 amino acids. The CDR3 DNA reads as TGTGCCAGCAGTGCCCTGGACGGGGCCTACAATGAGCAGTTCTTC. This gives the protein CASSALDGAYNEQFF.

There are many counts of this clonotype. This CDR3 is CSVEDRGEYYEQYF. The CDR3 DNA is TGCAGCGTTGAAGATCGAGGAGAGTACTACGAGCAGTACTTC. This chain connects TRBV29-1 to TRBJ2-7, with D unresolved. This CDR3 spans 14 amino acids. Deletions cut 0 bases from V and 3 bases from J, with 12 bases between. In germline, CDR1 is SQVTM, CDR2 ANQGSEA.

Only a few counts were recorded for this clonotype. V and J are TRBV20-1 and TRBJ2-7, with D possibly TRBD1 on 6 matching bases. The germline V gene encodes CDR1 DFQATT and CDR2 SNEGSKA (reference sequence). V shed 0 bases and J shed 1 base, with 10 bases lying between them. The CDR3 covers 14 residues. The CDR3 DNA reads TGCAGTGCTAGAGATGTGGGACAATCCTACGAGCAGTACTTC. It encodes CSARDVGQSYEQYF.

This clonotype was seen repeatedly, ten times or more. The V and J genes are TRBV20-1 and TRBJ1-3; 9 bases line up with TRBD1. This CDR3 is 15 amino acids long. After removal of 6 bases from V and 1 base from J, the junction contained 7 bases not matched to a gene. Germline CDR1 reads DFQATT; CDR2 reads SNEGSKA (reference sequence). The chain's CDR3 is CSATTGGASGNTIYF. Written as DNA, the CDR3 is TGCAGTGCCACCACAGGGGGCGCTTCTGGAAACACCATATATTTT.

This clonotype occurred many times. The CDR3 sequence is CSVEGRALRETQYF. The CDR3 DNA sequence: TGCAGCGTTGAAGGGAGGGCCCTTCGGGAGACCCAGTACTTC. V usage is TRBV29-1 and J usage is TRBJ2-5; possibly TRBD2 for D (6 bases). With 1 base removed from V and 5 bases from J, the gap between germline ends came to 14 bases. The germline gives CDR1 SQVTM, CDR2 ANQGSEA. This CDR3 spans 14 amino acids. Using reference TRBV29-1 and TRBJ2-5 for the parts outside the CDR3, the full variable domain is SAVISQKPSRDICQRGTSLTIQCQVDSQVTMMFWYRQQPGQSLTLIATANQGSEATYESGFVIDKFPISRPNLTFSTLTVSNMSPEDSSIYLCSVEGRALRETQYFGPGTRLLVL.